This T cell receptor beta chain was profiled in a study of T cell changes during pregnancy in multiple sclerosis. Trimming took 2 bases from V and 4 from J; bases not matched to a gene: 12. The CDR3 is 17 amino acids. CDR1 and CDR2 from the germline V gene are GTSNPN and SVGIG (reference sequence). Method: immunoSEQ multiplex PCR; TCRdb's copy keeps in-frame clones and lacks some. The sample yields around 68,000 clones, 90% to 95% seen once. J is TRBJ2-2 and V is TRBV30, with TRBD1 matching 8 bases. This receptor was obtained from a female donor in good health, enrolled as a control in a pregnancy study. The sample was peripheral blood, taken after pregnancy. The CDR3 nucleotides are TGTGCCTGGAGTTTCCCAAGGACAGGGTCGGGCACCGGGGAGCTGTTTTTT. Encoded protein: CAWSFPRTGSGTGELFF. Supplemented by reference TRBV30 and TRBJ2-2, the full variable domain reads SQTIHQWPATLVQPVGSPLSLECTVEGTSNPNLYWYRQAAGRGLQLLFYSVGIGQISSEVPQNLSASRPQDRQFILSSKKLLLSDSGFYLCAWSFPRTGSGTGELFFGEGSRLTVL.